This T cell receptor (beta chain) was observed in a study of identical twins. This clonotype has a count of ten or more. Per the germline V gene, CDR1 is DFQATT and CDR2 is SNEGSKA (reference sequence). Trimming cost V 5 bases and J 3 bases; bases outside gene matches: 8. The length of the CDR3 is 14 residues. Through template switching, a universal primer site was introduced, and the cDNA contained unique molecular identifiers. TCRdb used MiXCR to reprocess the 5' RACE reads, holding one entry per CDR3 protein. The data contain 700,000 or so distinct CDR3 sequences, 8.6% of them singletons. This sample also belongs to another study, concerning yellow fever vaccine responses in identical twins. That paper notes: Twins reportedly appeared to share part of their vaccine T cell response while keeping part individual.

The V gene is TRBV20-1, the J gene TRBJ2-7; 9 bases line up with TRBD2. This receptor was obtained from a young woman in good health. Sequenced: PBMCs. CDR3 coding DNA: TGCAGTGCTTCGGCTAGCGGGAACTTCTACGAGCAGTACTTC. This gives the protein CSASASGNFYEQYF.